These 22 T cell receptor beta chains were all obtained from the same sample, sequenced in a study of CD8+CD57+ T cells in acquired aplastic anemia. CDR3 and TCR beta VDJ profiling relied on a genomic DNA template. MiXCR, applied by TCRdb to the reads, yields one record per CDR3 protein. The sample has approximately 380,000 distinct CDR3 sequences; roughly 64% are singletons. The sequenced material came from sorted CD4+, CD8+, or CD8+CD57+ T cells (not recorded which) from PBMCs. Source of these receptors: a human donor in good health, serving as a control.

In regard to this clonotype: The conserved phenylalanine or tryptophan normally closing the CDR3 is absent here, so this likely arose from a read error. The DNA is omitted, as the CDR3 cannot be located on it reliably, and the CDR3 follows TCRdb's listing. The chain has TRBV2 and TRBJ2-1; TRBD2 reflects the table's D call only, with no check against the DNA. A total of 13 residues make up the CDR3, ends included. Germline CDR1 SNHLY, CDR2 FYNNEI. CDR3 sequence: CASSVWRATEQLY.

This clonotype came up once. The rearrangement links TRBV12-3 or TRBV12-4 to TRBJ1-2; TRBD1 aligns across 9 bases. Trimming took 2 bases from V and 5 from J; bases not matched to a gene: 6. The CDR3 loop spans 15 amino acids. The CDR3 coding sequence is TGTGCCAGCAGTTTAACACAGGGGGCTCGGTATGGCTACACCTTC. Protein: CASSLTQGARYGYTF.

The J gene is TRBJ1-2, the V gene TRBV3-1, with TRBD1 identical over 7 bases. The CDR3 is 13 amino acids. V lost 5 bases, J lost 7 bases, and 7 bases stayed unmatched. The germline gives CDR1 LGHDT, CDR2 YNNKEL (reference sequence). The CDR3 DNA reads TGTGCCAGCAGCTTCGGGGAGGGGGCTGGCTACACCTTC. This encodes CASSFGEGAGYTF. Full variable domain (outside the CDR3, taken from reference TRBV3-1 and TRBJ1-2): DTAVSQTPKYLVTQMGNDKSIKCEQNLGHDTMYWYKQDSKKFLKIMFSYNNKELIINETVPNRFSPKSPDKAHLNLHINSLELGDSAVYFCASSFGEGAGYTFGSGTRLTVV.

The V call is TRBV5-5, the J call TRBJ2-1, with TRBD2 identical over 9 bases. This CDR3 has 15 residues. The V and J ends lost 3 bases and 6 bases, in that order; junction bases with no gene match: 7. CDR1 is SGHKS and CDR2 is YYEKEE in the germline V gene (reference sequence). CDR3 in amino acids: CASSYERGACNEQFF. CDR3 sequence (DNA): TGTGCCAGCAGCTACGAGCGGGGGGCCTGCAATGAGCAGTTCTTC.

The V and J genes are TRBV5-1 and TRBJ1-3; D call uncertain. V was trimmed by 0 bases and J by 0 bases, leaving 7 bases between them. This CDR3 has 15 amino acids. Germline-derived CDR1 and CDR2 are SGHRS and YFSETQ. The CDR3 spells CASSLGEISGNTIYF. CDR3 sequence (DNA): TGCGCCAGCAGCTTGGGGGAGATCTCTGGAAACACCATATATTTT.

This clonotype is a singleton in its sample. As DNA, the CDR3 is TGTGCCAGCAGCTTAGATGTCGCTACAGATACGCAGTATTTT. It yields the protein CASSLDVATDTQYF. This chain uses TRBV7-2 with TRBJ2-3; no reliable D call. Germline loops: CDR1 SGHTA, CDR2 FQGNSA. The CDR3 runs to 14 residues. V lost 1 base and J lost 3, with 8 bases in between. Drawing the rest from reference TRBV7-2 and TRBJ2-3, the complete variable domain is GAGVSQSPSNKVTEKGKDVELRCDPISGHTALYWYRQSLGQGLEFLIYFQGNSAPDKSGLPSDRFSAERTGGSVSTLTIQRTQQEDSAVYLCASSLDVATDTQYFGPGTRLTVL.

For this clonotype: One end of the junction varies from germline; a read error may be responsible. The chain links TRBV7-9 to TRBJ1-1; D is uncertain. This CDR3 comprises 14 residues. Germline V gives CDR1 SEHNR, CDR2 FQNEAQ (reference sequence). This chain's CDR3 is CASSFGRGNTKAFF. In nucleotides, the CDR3 is TGTGCCAGCAGCTTTGGGAGAGGCAACACTAAAGCTTTCTTT. Looking up the rest from reference TRBV7-9 and TRBJ1-1 gives the full variable domain: DTGVSQNPRHKITKRGQNVTFRCDPISEHNRLYWYRQTLGQGPEFLTYFQNEAQLEKSRLLSDRFSAERPKGSFSTLEIQRTEQGDSAMYLCASSFGRGNTKAFFGQGTRLTVV.

This clonotype was picked up many times. The V and J genes are TRBV10-3 and TRBJ2-1; 8 bases map to TRBD2. V lost 8 bases, J lost 4 bases, and 10 bases stayed unmatched. CDR3 size: 15 residues. CDR1 ENHRY and CDR2 SYGVKD come from the germline V gene. The DNA of the CDR3 is TGTGCCATCGGAACCACTAGCGGCCGGTACAATGAGCAGTTCTTC. Residues: CAIGTTSGRYNEQFF.

As for this clonotype: The junction and the germline gene differ at one end; a read error may be behind it. The chain carries TRBV7-9 and TRBJ1-5, with D perhaps TRBD1 (5 bases). Germline CDR1 is SEHNR and CDR2 is FQNEAQ (reference sequence). CDR3 length equals 14 residues. The CDR3 reads CASNRGGGAQPEHF. CDR3 nucleotides: TGTGCCAGCAACCGTGGGGGAGGGGCTCAGCCCGAGCATTTT.

The chain joins TRBV5-1 to TRBJ2-5; TRBD1 aligns across 8 bases. This CDR3 is 13 amino acids long. V gave up 4 bases and J gave up 10 bases; unmatched junction bases: 9. Germline V lookup: CDR1 SGHRS, CDR2 YFSETQ. CDR3 bases: TGCGCCAGCAGCCTCACCGCCGGGACAGGCCAGTACTTC. Translating gives CASSLTAGTGQYF.

The chain employs TRBV20-1 and TRBJ2-1; TRBD1 is a possible D gene (5 bases). V lost 4 bases, J lost 5 bases, and 15 bases lay in between. Germline V gene data show CDR1 as DFQATT and CDR2 as SNEGSKA (reference sequence). The CDR3 runs 14 residues. Written as DNA, the CDR3 is TGCAGTGCTAAGGGGCAGAACAACAACAATGAGCAGTTCTTC. Protein: CSAKGQNNNNEQFF.

This clonotype was seen only a few times. A much larger clonotype is one base distant, so this may be a read error. The chain recombines TRBV20-1 with TRBJ2-1, with 9 bases lining up with TRBD2. Germline trimming cut 5 bases from V and 6 bases from J; bases unmatched to any gene: 11. CDR1 DFQATT and CDR2 SNEGSKA come from the germline V gene (reference sequence). The CDR3 has 15 amino acids. The CDR3 coding sequence is TGCAGTGCTCAGGAAACGACTAGCGGCGGCAATGAGCAGTTCTTC. It is translated as CSAQETTSGGNEQFF.

J is TRBJ2-1 and V is TRBV20-1, with D uncertain. The CDR3 extends over 13 amino acids. Germline assignment: CDR1 DFQATT and CDR2 SNEGSKA (reference sequence). V lost 3 bases, J lost 9 bases, and 15 bases lay in between. The CDR3 bases are TGCAGTGCTAGGCCGAGGAGCCCCTGTGAGCAGTTCTTC. Its translation is CSARPRSPCEQFF.

V and J are TRBV12-3 or TRBV12-4 and TRBJ1-2; TRBD1 matches 8 bases. This CDR3 is 14 amino acids long. V lost 5 bases to trimming and J lost 4 bases; unmatched junction nucleotides: 6. The CDR3 nucleotides are TGTGCCAGCAGTAGACCGACAGGGGTCTATGGCTACACCTTC. This sequence encodes CASSRPTGVYGYTF.

On this clonotype itself: The junction departs from the called germline gene at one end, perhaps through a read error. In nucleotides, the CDR3 is TGTGCCAGCAGCACCGGCCCGGGGGGGAGAGGTTCGTCGGGCTTT. Translated: CASSTGPGGRGSSGF. V and J are TRBV7-6 and TRBJ2-3; 8 nucleotides line up with TRBD2. Germline CDR1 SGHVS, CDR2 FNYEAQ. This CDR3 region has 15 residues.

As regards this clonotype: Here the CDR3 omits its conserved ending phenylalanine or tryptophan, so a read error is the likely source. The limits of the CDR3 on the DNA are not certain, so only TCRdb's listed CDR3 is given. The chain links TRBV9 to TRBJ1-3. The CDR3 is 12 amino acids long, termini counted. Germline V gives CDR1 SGDLS, CDR2 YYNGEE. Here the CDR3 reads CASSVGTLSSYN.

As to this clonotype: One junction end disagrees with the germline gene, perhaps due to a read error. The chain recombines TRBV7-3 with TRBJ2-7; D is undetermined. This CDR3 is built from 14 residues. CDR1 and CDR2 from the germline V gene are SGHTA and FQGTGA. The DNA of the CDR3 is TGTGCCAGCAGCCAATATAGTAATCAGCCCCAGCATTTTTTC. The encoded protein is CASSQYSNQPQHFF. Together with reference TRBV7-3 and TRBJ2-7, the CDR3 gives the full variable domain: GAGVSQTPSNKVTEKGKYVELRCDPISGHTALYWYRQSLGQGPEFLIYFQGTGAADDSGLPNDRFFAVRPEGSVSTLKIQRTERGDSAVYLCASSQYSNQPQHFFGPGTRLTVT.

The chain recombines TRBV19 with TRBJ1-6; D ambiguous. Trimming took 1 base from V and 13 from J, leaving 14 bases between them. Germline CDR1 and CDR2: LNHDA and SQIVND (reference sequence). The CDR3 is 14 amino acids. In DNA, the CDR3 is TGTGCCAGTAGTATAGCACCCCTTAGTTCGCCCCTCCACTTT. Amino acids: CASSIAPLSSPLHF.

Notes on this clonotype: The germline gene is not matched at one end of the junction; a read error may be the cause. The chain carries TRBV2 and TRBJ1-6, with D unresolved. The CDR3 has 14 amino acids. Germline V gene lookup returns CDR1 SNHLY and CDR2 FYNNEI. DNA for the CDR3: TGTGCCAGCAGCCAAGATCCGGAACGGTCACCCCTCCTCTTT. Translated: CASSQDPERSPLLF. Full variable domain (rest looked up from reference TRBV2 and TRBJ1-6): EPEVTQTPSHQVTQMGQEVILRCVPISNHLYFYWYRQILGQKVEFLVSFYNNEISEKSEIFDDQFSVERPDGSNFTLKIRSTKLEDSAMYFCASSQDPERSPLLFGNGTRLTVT.

This clonotype was recorded many times. The genes are TRBV25-1 and TRBJ2-5, with TRBD1 identical over 9 bases. This CDR3 has 13 residues. Germline-derived CDR1 and CDR2 are MGHDK and SYGVNS. The ends lost 8 bases at V and 9 bases at J; junction bases unmatched: 10. The CDR3 sequence: CASDEGQGIAQYF. CDR3 bases: TGTGCCAGCGATGAAGGACAGGGGATAGCCCAGTACTTC.

The chain is built from TRBV4-3 and TRBJ2-7, with D perhaps matching TRBD1 (6 bases). Germline CDR1 LGHNA, CDR2 YSLEER. Deletions cut 0 bases from V and 4 bases from J, with 13 bases between. The CDR3 totals 15 residues. The CDR3 reads CASSQESQGSYEQYF. The CDR3 DNA sequence: TGCGCCAGCAGCCAAGAGAGCCAGGGGTCATACGAGCAGTACTTC.

This clonotype was counted ten times or more. This chain links TRBV5-1 with TRBJ1-1, with 10 positions matching TRBD1. The ends lost 5 bases at V and 5 bases at J; junction bases unmatched: 6. The CDR3 has 14 amino acids. Germline V gene lookup returns CDR1 SGHRS and CDR2 YFSETQ. The CDR3 nucleotides are TGCGCCAGCAGTATGGACAGGGGGTGGACTGAAGCTTTCTTT. Translation gives CASSMDRGWTEAFF.